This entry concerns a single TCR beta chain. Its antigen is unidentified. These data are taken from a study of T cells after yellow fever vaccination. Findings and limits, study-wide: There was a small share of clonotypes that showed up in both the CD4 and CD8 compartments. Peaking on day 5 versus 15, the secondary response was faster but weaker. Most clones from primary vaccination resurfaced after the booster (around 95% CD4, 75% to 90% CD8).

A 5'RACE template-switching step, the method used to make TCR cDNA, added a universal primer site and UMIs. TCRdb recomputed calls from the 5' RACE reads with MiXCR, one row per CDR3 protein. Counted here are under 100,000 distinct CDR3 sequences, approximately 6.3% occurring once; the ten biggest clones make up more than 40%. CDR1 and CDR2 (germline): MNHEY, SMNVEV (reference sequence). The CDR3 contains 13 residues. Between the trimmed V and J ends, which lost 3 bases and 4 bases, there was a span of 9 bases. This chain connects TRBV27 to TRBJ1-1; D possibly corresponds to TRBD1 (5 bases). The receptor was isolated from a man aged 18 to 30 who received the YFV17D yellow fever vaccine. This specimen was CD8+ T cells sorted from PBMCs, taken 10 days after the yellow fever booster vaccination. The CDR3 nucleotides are TGTGCCAGCAGTTTTGGGGGAAGCACTGAAGCTTTCTTT. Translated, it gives CASSFGGSTEAFF.